These 28 T cell receptor beta chains were all obtained from the same sample, sequenced in a study of beta chain features in type 1 diabetes. Study-wide results and caveats: Researchers report that Type 1 diabetes patients had moderately but significantly shorter TCRB CDR3s across all four CD4+ subsets.

Their cognate antigens are unknown. Sequenced material consisted of expressed TCRB transcripts (all of the isolated RNA was reverse transcribed). Sequencing was performed with immunoSEQ multiplex PCR; in TCRdb, only in-frame clones are kept and a portion is missing. This sample carries about 340,000 clones, 7% to 10% of them seen once, and the ten largest clones take around 1%. The sequencing sample was made of central memory CD4+ T cells from blood. The receptors here all came from a man aged 30-40 years with type 1 diabetes.

This clone was found a few times. This chain connects TRBV20-1 to TRBJ2-5; D is perhaps TRBD2 (5 bases). The V gene's germline CDR1 is DFQATT and CDR2 SNEGSKA (reference sequence). V lost 7 bases and J lost 4, with 10 bases in between. There are 11 residues in the CDR3. The CDR3 region is CSGGRGETQYF. The CDR3 DNA follows: TGCAGTGGGGGTCGGGGAGAGACCCAGTACTTC.

This clone was counted only a few times. The chain joins TRBV7-2 to TRBJ2-7; D is uncertain. V shed 0 bases and J shed 9 bases, with 9 bases lying between them. From germline, CDR1 is SGHTA and CDR2 FQGNSA. This CDR3 spans 12 amino acids. The CDR3 is CASSLALLGQYF. Here the CDR3 DNA reads TGTGCCAGCAGCTTAGCGCTGCTCGGGCAGTACTTC.

This clone was observed many times. J is TRBJ2-1 and V is TRBV29-1; no clear D gene. V was shortened by 6 bases and J by 0 bases, with 3 bases between the two germline ends. Germline loops: CDR1 SQVTM, CDR2 ANQGSEA. This CDR3 has 11 amino acids. In DNA form, the CDR3 reads TGCAGCGTGAGCTCCTACAATGAGCAGTTCTTC. It codes for CSVSSYNEQFF.

The gene calls are TRBV28 and TRBJ2-5; D remains unclear. V lost 8 bases to trimming and J lost 4 bases, with 20 bases between them. The CDR3 totals 15 residues. Germline V gene sequence: CDR1 MDHEN, CDR2 SYDVKM. CDR3 nucleotide sequence: TGTGCCAGCGGTCGGGCCGCGGATTTTGGAGAGACCCAGTACTTC. Its protein is CASGRAADFGETQYF.

The chain is built from TRBV28 and TRBJ2-1; TRBD2 might be the D (7 bases). The CDR3 spans 15 residues. Germline CDR1 and CDR2: MDHEN and SYDVKM. With 2 bases removed from V and 4 bases from J, the gap between germline ends came to 12 bases. The CDR3 reads CASSLRRGTYNEQFF. The DNA for the CDR3 is TGTGCCAGCAGTTTAAGGCGGGGGACATACAATGAGCAGTTCTTC.

This clone has only a few counts. The rearrangement joins TRBV7-2 to TRBJ2-2, with no clear D. Trimming took 6 bases from V and 1 from J, leaving 6 bases between them. CDR3 size: 13 residues. Germline loops: CDR1 SGHTA, CDR2 FQGNSA. CDR3: CASSSRNTGELFF. The CDR3 coding sequence is TGTGCCAGCAGTTCCAGGAACACCGGGGAGCTGTTTTTT.

The CDR3 is CASSLAEGSETQYF. For the CDR3, the DNA is TGTGCCAGCAGCTTAGCGGAGGGGTCAGAGACCCAGTACTTC. The rearrangement joins TRBV7-6 to TRBJ2-5; D may be TRBD2 (6 bases). Germline CDR1 SGHVS, CDR2 FNYEAQ. This CDR3 comprises 14 residues. The V and J ends lost 0 bases and 4 bases respectively, with 9 bases between them.

The V and J genes are TRBV5-1 and TRBJ2-2, with 9 bases aligning to TRBD2. The junction had 5 bases not matched to a gene; V was cut back by 3 bases and J by 2 bases. This CDR3 is 16 amino acids long. Germline V CDR1 and CDR2: SGHRS, YFSETQ. CDR3 DNA sequence: TGCGCCAGCAGCTGGGATAGCGGGGGTAACACCGGGGAGCTGTTTTTT. It yields the protein CASSWDSGGNTGELFF. The full variable domain, rest sourced from reference TRBV5-1 and TRBJ2-2, is KAGVTQTPRYLIKTRGQQVTLSCSPISGHRSVSWYQQTPGQGLQFLFEYFSETQRNKGNFPGRFSGRQFSNSRSEMNVSTLELGDSALYLCASSWDSGGNTGELFFGEGSRLTVL.

This clone was observed a few times. This rearrangement joins TRBV5-1 to TRBJ1-6; D ambiguous. This CDR3 contains 13 residues. Germline assignment: CDR1 SGHRS and CDR2 YFSETQ. With 2 bases removed from V and 9 bases from J, the gap between germline ends came to 9 bases. The CDR3 coding sequence is TGCGCCAGCAGCTTTGGGGAGCGTTCACCCCTCCACTTT. This translates into CASSFGERSPLHF. The full variable domain, completed using reference TRBV5-1 and TRBJ1-6, is KAGVTQTPRYLIKTRGQQVTLSCSPISGHRSVSWYQQTPGQGLQFLFEYFSETQRNKGNFPGRFSGRQFSNSRSEMNVSTLELGDSALYLCASSFGERSPLHFGNGTRLTVT.

This clone was counted at least ten times. The rearrangement uses TRBV7-9 and TRBJ1-1; the D is unclear. The V gene lost 8 bases and the J gene lost 2 bases, with 9 bases spanning the gap. From germline, CDR1 is SEHNR and CDR2 FQNEAQ (reference sequence). The CDR3 has 12 amino acids. Here the CDR3 reads CASVIINTEAFF. CDR3 nucleotide sequence: TGTGCCAGCGTAATTATAAACACTGAAGCTTTCTTT.

This clone turned up a few times. J is TRBJ2-5 and V is TRBV7-2; TRBD2 agrees at 7 bases. V trimming: 1 base; J trimming: 4 bases; junction bases outside the gene matches: 6. CDR1 and CDR2 from the germline V gene are SGHTA and FQGNSA. The CDR3 consists of 15 residues. The CDR3 protein is CASSLVRAGLETQYF. The CDR3 coding sequence is TGTGCCAGCAGCTTAGTTCGAGCGGGGCTAGAGACCCAGTACTTC.

The V gene is TRBV6-5, the J gene TRBJ2-5; 9 nucleotides line up with TRBD1. CDR1 and CDR2 (germline): MNHEY, SVGAGI. CDR3 size: 14 residues. The V gene end was trimmed by 5 bases and the J gene end by 2 bases; junction bases not matched to a gene: 3. CDR3 DNA: TGTGCCAGCAGTCTGGACAGGGGACAAGAGACCCAGTACTTC. It translates to CASSLDRGQETQYF.

V and J are TRBV4-1 and TRBJ2-5, with D uncertain. The V and J ends lost 0 bases and 4 bases respectively, with 9 bases between them. Germline V gives CDR1 MGHRA, CDR2 YSYEKL. The CDR3 contains 14 residues. CDR3 sequence reads: CASSQEPRTETQYF. In nucleotides, the CDR3 is TGCGCCAGCAGCCAAGAACCTAGGACAGAGACCCAGTACTTC.

The gene calls are TRBV27 and TRBJ2-7, with 10 nucleotides matching TRBD1. The length of the CDR3 is 16 residues. J gave up 4 bases and V 5 bases, and 11 bases lay outside the gene matches. CDR1 MNHEY and CDR2 SMNVEV come from the germline V gene (reference sequence). The CDR3 spells CASSPTYPGQGYEQYF. The DNA of the CDR3 is TGTGCCAGCAGTCCCACCTATCCGGGACAGGGGTACGAGCAGTACTTC.

This clone was observed a few times. This specimen includes other DNA sequences encoding the same CDR3. The chain joins TRBV9 to TRBJ1-2; a possible D gene is TRBD1 (5 bases). Trimming left V 0 bases short and J 8 bases short, with 14 bases between. The CDR3 has 14 amino acids. Per the germline V gene, CDR1 is SGDLS and CDR2 is YYNGEE. The CDR3 protein is CASSVDQGGRGYTF. The DNA of the CDR3 is TGTGCCAGCAGCGTAGACCAGGGCGGTCGGGGCTACACCTTC.

Details on this clone: Other DNA variants within this sample encode the same CDR3. V and J are TRBV30 and TRBJ2-7, with D possibly TRBD1 on 6 matching bases. The germline V and J ends were trimmed by 3 bases and 4 bases, with 10 bases remaining between them. Germline V gives CDR1 GTSNPN, CDR2 SVGIG (reference sequence). The CDR3 is 12 residues long. The CDR3 reads CAWSGQGYEQYF. The CDR3 DNA is TGTGCCTGGAGCGGGCAGGGGTACGAGCAGTACTTC.

This clone has only a few counts. This chain links TRBV14 with TRBJ1-1; D is uncertain. The CDR3 sequence is 13 residues long. CDR1 SGHDN and CDR2 FVKESK come from the germline V gene. The ends were cut back, 3 bases at V and 0 bases at J, with 5 bases in the middle. CDR3 nucleotides: TGTGCCAGCAGCCACGGGTTGAACACTGAAGCTTTCTTT. It codes for CASSHGLNTEAFF.

This clone was picked up a small number of times. The V and J genes are TRBV2 and TRBJ2-3; D is undetermined. CDR1 is SNHLY, CDR2 FYNNEI, per germline. The V and J ends lost 6 bases and 3 bases respectively, with 13 bases between them. The CDR3 totals 14 residues. CDR3 sequence reads: CASRAALVTDTQYF. CDR3 in DNA: TGTGCCAGCAGGGCCGCGTTGGTAACAGATACGCAGTATTTT. Looking up the rest from reference TRBV2 and TRBJ2-3 gives the full variable domain: EPEVTQTPSHQVTQMGQEVILRCVPISNHLYFYWYRQILGQKVEFLVSFYNNEISEKSEIFDDQFSVERPDGSNFTLKIRSTKLEDSAMYFCASRAALVTDTQYFGPGTRLTVL.

The chain links TRBV18 to TRBJ2-6; the match to TRBD1 covers 10 bases. The CDR3 is 18 amino acids. Germline V gene sequence: CDR1 KGHSH, CDR2 LQKENI. The V and J ends lost 3 bases and 0 bases, in that order; junction bases with no gene match: 5. In nucleotides, the CDR3 is TGTGCCAGCTCACCGCCGGGACAGGGGTTCTCTGGGGCCAACGTCCTGACTTTC. Its protein is CASSPPGQGFSGANVLTF.

This clone was recorded at least ten times. The rearrangement uses TRBV2 and TRBJ2-5; weak D call: TRBD2 (6 bases). V lost 6 bases and J 1 base, leaving 12 bases between the germline ends. From germline, CDR1 is SNHLY and CDR2 FYNNEI. The CDR3 loop spans 14 amino acids. CDR3 in amino acids: CASSYGTVQETQYF. CDR3 in DNA: TGTGCCAGCAGCTACGGGACTGTCCAAGAGACCCAGTACTTC.

The rearrangement joins TRBV23-1 to TRBJ1-1; TRBD1 matches at 7 bases. TRBV23-1 is sorted into the ORF group, with uncertain function. The J segment lost 3 bases and the V segment lost 10 bases, leaving 8 bases of the junction unmatched. This CDR3 has 13 amino acids. DNA for the CDR3: TGCGCCACTACGACAGGGTGGGACACTGAAGCTTTCTTT. Translated: CATTTGWDTEAFF.

The V call is TRBV7-8, the J call TRBJ2-5; D call uncertain. Trimming left V 8 bases short and J 4 bases short, with 11 bases between. Germline CDR1 reads SGHVS; CDR2 reads FQNEAQ. The CDR3 loop spans 12 amino acids. The CDR3 nucleotides are TGTGCCAGCCAAGGAGTAGGAGAGACCCAGTACTTC. This codes for CASQGVGETQYF.

This clone occurred a few times. This chain uses TRBV6-5 with TRBJ1-6, with D perhaps TRBD1 (5 bases). The V gene's germline CDR1 is MNHEY and CDR2 SVGAGI. Trimming removed 5 bases at V and 9 bases at J, with 14 bases between. The CDR3 sequence is 14 residues long. CDR3 in DNA: TGTGCCAGCAGTCTACGGGAGGGGAGTTCACCCCTCCACTTT. Its translation: CASSLREGSSPLHF.

The sample holds a few counts of this clone. The rearrangement joins TRBV15 to TRBJ2-5; D gene uncertain. This CDR3 region has 14 residues. The V gene's germline CDR1 is LNHNV and CDR2 YYDKDF (reference sequence). V shed 0 bases and J shed 5 bases, with 10 bases lying between them. This CDR3 reads CATSRDTGSETQYF. CDR3 coding DNA: TGTGCCACCAGCAGAGATACGGGTTCTGAGACCCAGTACTTC.

This clone occurred a few times. The chain has TRBV27 and TRBJ1-3; tentatively, D is TRBD1 (6 bases). Germline loops: CDR1 MNHEY, CDR2 SMNVEV (reference sequence). V dropped 6 bases and J dropped 3 bases, with 15 bases sitting between them. This CDR3 is 15 amino acids long. The CDR3 protein is CASSDTGHGGNTIYF. The CDR3 DNA is TGTGCCAGCAGCGACACGGGACATGGTGGAAACACCATATATTTT.

This clone was picked up a small number of times. V is TRBV28 and J is TRBJ1-2; D possibly corresponds to TRBD1 (6 bases). Germline CDR1 and CDR2: MDHEN and SYDVKM. V gave up 1 base and J gave up 0 bases, with 9 bases separating them. The CDR3 contains 15 residues. CDR3 region: CASSLSAGANYGYTF. The CDR3 nucleotides are TGTGCCAGCAGTTTATCGGCAGGGGCTAACTATGGCTACACCTTC.

This chain links TRBV18 with TRBJ2-4; 10 bases align to TRBD1. The CDR3 runs 14 residues. Germline values: CDR1 KGHSH, CDR2 LQKENI. After removal of 4 bases from V and 8 bases from J, the junction contained 5 bases not matched to a gene. The CDR3 region has the DNA TGTGCCAGCTCACGACAGGGGGCGCGAGACATTCAGTACTTC. Residues: CASSRQGARDIQYF. The variable domain in full, completed from reference TRBV18 and TRBJ2-4, reads NAGVMQNPRHLVRRRGQEARLRCSPMKGHSHVYWYRQLPEEGLKFMVYLQKENIIDESGMPKERFSAEFPKEGPSILRIQQVVRGDSAAYFCASSRQGARDIQYFGAGTRLSVL.

This clone was seen more than once but under ten times. Sequence at one end of the junction differs from germline and may be a read error. The gene calls are TRBV5-4 and TRBJ1-2; no clear D. In germline, CDR1 is SGHNT, CDR2 YYREEE (reference sequence). There are 15 residues in the CDR3. The CDR3 sequence is CASSQDFLQLGGYTF. The CDR3, as DNA: TGCGCCAGCAGCCAAGATTTCCTGCAGTTGGGTGGCTACACCTTC.